Shown below are 10 T cell receptor beta chains from a single sample sequenced in a study of tumor-infiltrating lymphocytes in primary liver carcinoma. The study co-extracted DNA and RNA from about 21-30 mg of unsorted bulk tissue. From 500 ng of total RNA, TCR beta-specific cDNA was reverse-transcribed using a constant-region primer. Three rounds of nested multiplex PCR with slightly modified ARM-PCR produced TCR beta libraries. Use of TRBV1-TRBV30 forward primers with a C-beta reverse primer characterized the first two PCR rounds, which lasted around 9 cycles each. Each CDR3 protein gets one entry after TCRdb re-called the multiplex PCR reads with MiXCR. The data contain approximately 110,000 distinct CDR3 sequences, around 64% of them singletons. The sequencing input was liver tumor tissue from sampling region 3. This sample's subset: tumor region T3, left-lateral pole. The receptors stem from an older woman with primary liver carcinoma and hepatitis B virus infection.

Remarks on this clonotype: Germline is not matched at one junction end, which may reflect a read error. The chain recombines TRBV18 with TRBJ2-2, with D tentatively TRBD1 (5 bases). Per the germline V gene, CDR1 is KGHSH and CDR2 is LQKENI. There are 15 residues in the CDR3. CDR3 amino acids: CASSRQLPNTGELFF. The CDR3 DNA sequence: TGCGCCAGCTCACGACAGCTCCCGAACACCGGGGAGCTGTTTTTT.

This clonotype was observed many times. V usage is TRBV12-3 or TRBV12-4 and J usage is TRBJ2-7; D perhaps matches TRBD1 (5 bases). The CDR3 runs to 12 residues. Deletions cut 5 bases from V and 8 bases from J, with 13 bases between. The CDR3 loop is CASSLGQVQQYF. CDR3 nucleotide sequence: TGTGCCAGCAGTCTAGGACAAGTCCAGCAGTACTTC.

This clonotype came up once. A much more abundant neighbour one base away suggests this may be a read error. The gene calls are TRBV14 and TRBJ2-5; no clear D gene. The CDR3 runs 14 residues. V was cut by 4 bases and J by 5 bases, with 14 bases left in between. From germline, CDR1 is SGHDN and CDR2 FVKESK. CDR3: CASSPLVVRETQYF. The CDR3 DNA is TGTGCCAGCAGCCCTTTGGTGGTCCGGGAGACCCAGTACTTC. The entire variable domain, with the rest obtained from reference TRBV14 and TRBJ2-5, is as follows: EAGVTQFPSHSVIEKGQTVTLRCDPISGHDNLYWYRRVMGKEIKFLLHFVKESKQDESGMPNNRFLAERTGGTYSTLKVQPAELEDSGVYFCASSPLVVRETQYFGPGTRLLVL.

Points on this clonotype: It is likely a read error, because the conserved phenylalanine at the end of the CDR3 is missing. No DNA is shown, since the ends of the CDR3 on it are uncertain; the CDR3 is the one TCRdb lists. The gene calls are TRBV6-6 and TRBJ1-2; the table's D call TRBD1 went unverified against the DNA. The CDR3 is made up of 15 amino acids, end residues included. From germline, CDR1 is MNHNY and CDR2 SVGAGI (reference sequence). The CDR3 protein is CASRPPSGFVYGYII.

On this clonotype itself: This sequence may be a read error, since a much larger clone differs from it by one base. The chain couples TRBV7-3 to TRBJ1-1, with 8 bases fitting TRBD1. Germline CDR1 and CDR2: SGHTA and FQGTGA. The CDR3 runs 14 residues. The chain's CDR3 is CVSSVDRGNTEAFF. The CDR3 bases are TGTGTCAGCAGCGTAGACAGGGGTAACACTGAAGCTTTCTTT.

The V and J genes are TRBV5-6 and TRBJ1-1; tentative D call: TRBD1 (6 bases). Per the germline V gene, CDR1 is SGHDT and CDR2 is YYEEEE. This CDR3 region has 14 residues. V was pared by 8 bases and J by 5 bases, with 19 bases between. DNA for the CDR3: TGTGCCAGTAGACCCTATATAGGGGGGACTGAAGCTTTCTTT. Translating it yields CASRPYIGGTEAFF.

This clonotype has only a few counts. The junction departs from the called germline gene at one end, perhaps through a read error. V is TRBV11-2 and J is TRBJ2-3; TRBD1 or TRBD2 may be the D gene (6 bases each). Germline CDR1 SGHAT, CDR2 FQNNGV. The CDR3 consists of 17 residues. This CDR3 reads CASSFGGLTYTSDTQYF. DNA for the CDR3: TGTGCCAGCAGCTTTGGGGGGCTAACGTACACGTCAGATACTCAGTATTTT.

The rearrangement joins TRBV11-2 to TRBJ2-5, with D possibly TRBD2 on 5 matching bases. V was trimmed by 5 bases and J by 5 bases, leaving 12 bases between them. The CDR3 runs to 13 residues. The germline gives CDR1 SGHAT, CDR2 FQNNGV. The CDR3 sequence: CASSVPGVETQYF. Here the CDR3 DNA reads TGTGCCAGCAGCGTTCCCGGGGTTGAGACCCAGTACTTC.

Of note for this clonotype: A junction end diverges from the germline sequence, so it may reflect a read error. The rearrangement uses TRBV28 and TRBJ1-1; D is unresolved. Germline CDR1 and CDR2: MDHEN and SYDVKM. The CDR3 spans 14 residues. CDR3 protein: CANSSTFMNTEAFF. DNA for the CDR3: TGTGCCAACAGTTCGACCTTCATGAACACTGAAGCTTTCTTT.

The chain is built from TRBV11-1 and TRBJ2-6, with D tentatively TRBD2 (6 bases). Trimming left V 8 bases short and J 2 bases short, with 10 bases between. Germline CDR1 SGHAT, CDR2 FQDESV (reference sequence). The CDR3 length is 14 residues. The CDR3 nucleotides read TGTGCCAGCCCCTCGGGGGCTGGGGCCAACGTCCTGACTTTC. This translates into CASPSGAGANVLTF.